This T cell receptor (beta chain) was obtained from a study of blood T cell repertoires in COVID-19. Study-wide context: The samples span acute and convalescent COVID-19 from the United States, Italy and Spain.

In the study's own analysis: Nucleated cell counts were estimated from reference gene primer amplification. Only in-frame clones appear in the TCRdb table, and some are missing; sequencing was by immunoSEQ multiplex PCR. Clonal size and the V and J genes are those of that table, whereas D and trimming came from the DNA. In the table there are about 380,000 clones, roughly 89% of which are singletons. CDR3 length: 14 amino acids. The germline gives CDR1 LNHDA, CDR2 SQIVND (reference sequence). The germline V and J ends were trimmed by 6 bases and 4 bases, with 15 bases remaining between them. This TCR derives from a man between 18 and 35 years old with active or convalescent COVID-19. V and J are TRBV19 and TRBJ1-1; TRBD1 is a possible D gene (6 bases). Sequences were obtained from peripheral blood. The DNA of the CDR3 is TGTGCCAGTAGCCATGACAGGTACGCCACTGAAGCTTTCTTT. This translates into CASSHDRYATEAFF.